This T cell receptor (beta chain) originates from a study of response to subunit inactivated influenza vaccine. Germline loops: CDR1 MDHEN, CDR2 SYDVKM. Trimming removed 3 bases at V and 5 bases at J, with 5 bases between. The CDR3 length is 12 residues. Study observations and caveats: After each seasonal influenza vaccination, few new T cells are recruited, the authors suggested.

In its sample, this clonotype was seen many times. Its target is not known. TCRdb re-analysed the RT-PCR reads in MiXCR, keeping a single row per CDR3 protein. The profile shows over 450,000 distinct CDR3 sequences, 13% of them singletons. This chain connects TRBV28 to TRBJ2-1; no definite D call. Material: PBMCs from blood, obtained 45 days after vaccination. This TCR derives from a man between 45 and 60 years old who received an inactivated influenza vaccine. CDR3 protein: CASSFRDNEQFF. The CDR3 DNA reads as TGTGCCAGCAGTTTCCGGGACAATGAGCAGTTCTTC.